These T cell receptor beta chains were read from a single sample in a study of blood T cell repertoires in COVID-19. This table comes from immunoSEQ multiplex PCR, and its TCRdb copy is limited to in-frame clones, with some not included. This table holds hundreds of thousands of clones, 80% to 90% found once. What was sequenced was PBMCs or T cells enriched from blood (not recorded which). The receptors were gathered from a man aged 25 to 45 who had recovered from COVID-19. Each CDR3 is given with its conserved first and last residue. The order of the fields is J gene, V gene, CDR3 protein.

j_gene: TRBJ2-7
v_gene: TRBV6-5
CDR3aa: CASSRDRGGYEQYF

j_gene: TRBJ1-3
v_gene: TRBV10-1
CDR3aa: CARHRAGGNTIYF

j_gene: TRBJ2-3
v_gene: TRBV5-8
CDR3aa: CASSQGLAGTDTQYF

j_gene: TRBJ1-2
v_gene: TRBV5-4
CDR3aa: CASTPYGVNYGYTF

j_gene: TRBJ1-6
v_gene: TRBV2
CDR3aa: CASSRQVAVHF

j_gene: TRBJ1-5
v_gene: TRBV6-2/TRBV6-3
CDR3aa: CASSSDRRQPQHF

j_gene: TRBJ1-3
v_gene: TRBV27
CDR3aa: CASSRAGTPSGNTIYF

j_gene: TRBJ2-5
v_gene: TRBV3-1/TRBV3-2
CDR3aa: CASSQGYRGHQETQYF

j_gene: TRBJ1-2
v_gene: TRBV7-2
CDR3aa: CASSSPGAFYGYTF

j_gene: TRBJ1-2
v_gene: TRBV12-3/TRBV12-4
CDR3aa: CASSLGGFGYTF

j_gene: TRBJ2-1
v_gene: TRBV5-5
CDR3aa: CASSRAGTGSYNEQFF

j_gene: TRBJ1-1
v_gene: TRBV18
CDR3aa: CASSQGVNTEAFF

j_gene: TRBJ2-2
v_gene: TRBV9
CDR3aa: CASSVGLGTGGPGELFF

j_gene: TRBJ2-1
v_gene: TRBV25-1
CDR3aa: CASSLWRGDYNEQFF

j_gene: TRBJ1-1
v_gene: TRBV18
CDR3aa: CASSLDRGSEAFF

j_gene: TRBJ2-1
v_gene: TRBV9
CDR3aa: CASSARATRENEQFF

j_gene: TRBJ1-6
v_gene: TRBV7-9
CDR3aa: CASSQGQDNSPLHF

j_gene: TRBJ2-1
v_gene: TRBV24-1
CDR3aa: CATSDAGAKSHNEQFF

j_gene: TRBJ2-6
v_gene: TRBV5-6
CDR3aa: CASSLGGHESSGANVLTF

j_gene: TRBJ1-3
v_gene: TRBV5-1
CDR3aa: CASSLEVLGSSGNTIYF

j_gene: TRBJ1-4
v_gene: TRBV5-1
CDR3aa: CASSLGTGVNEKLFF

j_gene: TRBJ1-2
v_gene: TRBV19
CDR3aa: CASSTNEQITYGYTF

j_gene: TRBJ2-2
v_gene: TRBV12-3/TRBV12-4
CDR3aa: CASSRSGGAELFF

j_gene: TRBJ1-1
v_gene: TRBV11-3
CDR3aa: CASSLDGNRGSGAFF

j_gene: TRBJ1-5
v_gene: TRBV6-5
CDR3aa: CASSFAADQPQHF

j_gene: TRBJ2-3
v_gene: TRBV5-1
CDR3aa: CASSSGGWSTDTQYF

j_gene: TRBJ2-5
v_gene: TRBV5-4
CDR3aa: CASSLPGRETQYF

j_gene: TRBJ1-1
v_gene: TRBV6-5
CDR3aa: CASSFKRYGDEAFF

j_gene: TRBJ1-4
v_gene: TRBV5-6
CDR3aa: CASARGGTTNEKLFF

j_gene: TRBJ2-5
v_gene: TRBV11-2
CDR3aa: CASNEGLARVETQYF

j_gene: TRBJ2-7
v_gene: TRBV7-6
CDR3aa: CASSPWDTHSYEQYF

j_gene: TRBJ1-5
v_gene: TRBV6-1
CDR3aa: CASSERDRGRIPFSNQPQHF

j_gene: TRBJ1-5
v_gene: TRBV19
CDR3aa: CASSIDGGLNSQPQHF

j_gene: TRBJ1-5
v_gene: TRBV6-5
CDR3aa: CASSSQGGQPQHF

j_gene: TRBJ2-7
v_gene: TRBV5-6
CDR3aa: CASSLRRRSGIEQYF

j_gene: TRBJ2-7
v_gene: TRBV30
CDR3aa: CAWRASPGLAGGLRQGEQYF

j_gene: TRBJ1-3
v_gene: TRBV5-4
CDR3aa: CASSARDRDGNTIYF

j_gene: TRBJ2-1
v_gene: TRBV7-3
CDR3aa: CASSLQALGEVGPAYNEQFF

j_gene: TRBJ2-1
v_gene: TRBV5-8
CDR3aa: CASSLVVGRSSYNEQFF

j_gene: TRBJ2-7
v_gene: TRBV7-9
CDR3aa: CASSTTRGATYEQYF

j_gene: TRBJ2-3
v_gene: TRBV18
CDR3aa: CASSASRVAGGFRTDTQYF

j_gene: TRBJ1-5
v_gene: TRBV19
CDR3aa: CASSPRDTRWSNQPQHF

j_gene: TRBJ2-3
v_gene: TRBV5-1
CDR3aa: CASTVRTGSTDTQYF

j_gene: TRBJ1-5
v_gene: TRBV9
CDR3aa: CASSVAGAGQPQHF

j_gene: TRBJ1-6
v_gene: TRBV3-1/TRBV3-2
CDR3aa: CASSQVQGASPLHF

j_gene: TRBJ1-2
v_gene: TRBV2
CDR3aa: CASTVGQGSDYGYTF

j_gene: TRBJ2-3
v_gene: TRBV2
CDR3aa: CASMNGGSLDTQYF

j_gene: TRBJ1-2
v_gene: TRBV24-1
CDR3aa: CATSDSSDSVSYYGYTF

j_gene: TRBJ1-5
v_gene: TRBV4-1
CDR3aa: CASSRQPNQPQHF

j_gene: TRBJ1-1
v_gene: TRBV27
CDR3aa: CASTLTGGNTEAFF

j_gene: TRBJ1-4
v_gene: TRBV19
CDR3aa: CASRNSPTNEKLFF

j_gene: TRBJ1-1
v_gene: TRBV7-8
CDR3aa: CASSLMTGNTEAFF

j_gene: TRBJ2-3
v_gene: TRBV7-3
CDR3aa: CASSSTSSGGTDTQYF

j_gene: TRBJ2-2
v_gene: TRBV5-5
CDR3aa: CASSLAIVGATGELFF

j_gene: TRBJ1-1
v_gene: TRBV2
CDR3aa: CASRELLARGTEAFF

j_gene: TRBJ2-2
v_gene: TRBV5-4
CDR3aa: CASSPMQGDTGELFF

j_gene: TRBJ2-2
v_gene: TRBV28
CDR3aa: CASSFRRGRFTGELFF

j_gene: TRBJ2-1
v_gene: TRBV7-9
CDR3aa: CASSHNQGAKEQFF

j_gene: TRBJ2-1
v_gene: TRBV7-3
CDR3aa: CASSIEGESYNEQFF

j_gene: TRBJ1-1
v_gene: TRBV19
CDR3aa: CASENRAMNTEAFF